These T cell receptor beta chains were read from a single sample in a study of CD8+CD57+ T cells in acquired aplastic anemia. One entry per CDR3 protein, called by TCRdb with MiXCR from the reads. This table has around 130,000 distinct CDR3 sequences, over 55% appearing once. Input material: sorted CD4+, CD8+, or CD8+CD57+ T cells (not recorded which) from PBMCs. The receptors were sampled from a human donor with aplastic anemia. Each CDR3 is given with its conserved first and last residue. The D gene is left open where the match is weak. Not every row has a clone size; where given, it reads once, few, many or a size class.

j_call d_call v_call clone_size cdr3_aa cdr3_nt
TRBJ2-7 . TRBV10-3 few CASGSRGYEQYF TGTGCCTCCGGGTCTAGGGGCTACGAGCAGTACTTC
TRBJ2-7 . TRBV24-1 . CATSEAGGNYEQYF TGTGCCACCAGTGAAGCAGGGGGGAACTACGAGCAGTACTTC
TRBJ1-2 . TRBV5-5 once CARVPPPNVRYTF TGTGCCAGAGTCCCCCCGCCGAACGTCCGCTACACCTTC
TRBJ2-1 . TRBV7-8 few CASSLDRASYNEQFF TGTGCCAGCAGCTTAGACAGGGCCTCCTACAATGAGCAGTTCTTC
TRBJ2-6 TRBD1 TRBV10-3 few CASSYSGTGGSGANVLTF TGTGCCAGCAGTTACTCCGGGACAGGGGGATCTGGGGCCAACGTCCTGACTTTC
TRBJ2-2 TRBD1 TRBV10-3 many CATCRGDRGITGELFF TGTGCCACTTGCCGGGGGGACAGGGGGATCACCGGGGAGCTGTTTTTT
TRBJ2-7 TRBD1 TRBV11-1 . CASSLSTTGTGGVYEQYF TGTGCCAGCAGCTTATCGACCACCGGGACAGGGGGCGTATACGAGCAGTACTTC
TRBJ2-3 . TRBV19 . CASSIARGGTDTQYF TGTGCCAGTAGTATTGCCAGGGGGGGCACAGATACGCAGTATTTT
TRBJ2-7 . TRBV7-9 . CASSLAEGSSYEQYF TGTGCCAGCAGCTTAGCGGAGGGTAGCTCCTACGAGCAGTACTTC
TRBJ2-1 . TRBV6-1 . CASSGWESSYNEQFF TGTGCCAGCTCGGGCTGGGAGAGCTCCTACAATGAGCAGTTCTTC
TRBJ2-5 . TRBV20-1 . CSASSGRVGETQYF TGCAGTGCTAGCAGTGGTAGGGTGGGTGAGACCCAGTACTTC
TRBJ2-7 . TRBV7-8 . CASSVGDGGDYEQYF TGTGCCAGCAGCGTTGGGGACGGTGGGGACTACGAGCAGTACTTC
TRBJ2-7 TRBD1 TRBV29-1 . CSWRGQGAYEQYF TGCAGCTGGAGGGGACAGGGGGCATACGAGCAGTACTTC
TRBJ1-3 TRBD1 TRBV10-3 . CASRRGLYSGNTIYF TGTGCCAGCAGGAGGGGGCTTTACTCTGGAAACACCATATATTTT
TRBJ1-2 . TRBV24-1 few CATSEPHPGYTF TGTGCCACCAGTGAACCGCATCCTGGCTACACCTTC
TRBJ2-2 TRBD1 TRBV24-1 . CATSDKRPGQGYAGELFF TGTGCCACCAGTGACAAAAGACCAGGACAGGGGTATGCCGGGGAGCTGTTTTTT
TRBJ1-1 . TRBV12-3/TRBV12-4 . CASSLLIGPEAFF TGTGCCAGCAGCCTTCTTATAGGGCCTGAAGCTTTCTTT
TRBJ1-2 . TRBV5-4 . CASSLAKTYGYTF TGTGCCAGCAGCCTAGCCAAGACGTATGGCTACACCTTC
TRBJ2-7 . TRBV29-1 . CSVQGATSYEQYF TGCAGCGTTCAAGGGGCAACGTCCTACGAGCAGTACTTC
TRBJ2-1 TRBD1 TRBV24-1 . CATRQGGDEQFF TGTGCCACCCGACAGGGGGGCGATGAGCAGTTCTTC
TRBJ2-7 TRBD1 TRBV24-1 many CATIDRGEVSSYEQYF TGTGCCACTATAGACAGGGGAGAGGTCAGCTCCTACGAGCAGTACTTC
TRBJ1-6 . TRBV20-1 . CSAKGSASYNSPLHF TGCAGTGCTAAGGGGTCTGCCTCCTATAATTCACCCCTCCACTTT
TRBJ2-6 . TRBV20-1 . CSASELSGANVLTF TGCAGTGCTAGCGAGCTCTCTGGGGCCAACGTCCTGACTTTC
TRBJ1-2 . TRBV2 . CASSYSPSYYGYTF TGTGCCAGCAGTTACTCCCCCAGTTACTATGGCTACACCTTC
TRBJ2-2 . TRBV24-1 . CATSLYTGELFF TGTGCCACCAGTCTGTACACCGGGGAGCTGTTTTTT
TRBJ1-2 TRBD1 TRBV15 many CATSNHRGQGYGYTF TGTGCCACCAGCAATCACAGGGGGCAGGGGTATGGCTACACCTTC
TRBJ2-7 . TRBV4-1 few CASSQVRGYEQYF TGCGCCAGCAGCCAAGTTCGGGGGTACGAGCAGTACTTC
TRBJ1-2 TRBD1 TRBV7-8 once CASSDRTGGGYTF TGTGCCAGCAGCGACCGGACAGGGGGCGGCTACACCTTC
TRBJ2-7 TRBD1 TRBV2 . CASRPPRGQDEQYF TGTGCCAGCAGACCTCCCAGGGGGCAGGACGAGCAGTACTTC